This record concerns one T cell receptor (beta chain) sequence. The antigen this receptor binds is unknown. Per-base quality was not reported, and no clone a single base away is much larger than it. The data originate from a study of siplizumab effects on memory and regulatory T cells (dated by TCRdb to the late 2010s). Background for the entire study: The study looked at the effect of siplizumab, an anti-CD2 antibody, on alloreactive T-cell subsets in allogeneic mixed lymphocyte reactions made from human PBMCs. Overall study results and their limits: Siplizumab significantly reduced the cumulative frequency of alloreactive sequences traceable to unstimulated CD4+ memory T cells. Among mappable alloreactive CD4+ clones, the Treg-derived fraction averaged approximately 63% with siplizumab versus around 25% in control reactions. The suppressive function of proliferating Tregs from siplizumab cultures was not functionally confirmed. Unstimulated naive T cells appeared to be more diverse than memory T cells, and naive cells seemed to make a substantial contribution to the alloresponse. Because sequences below about 10^-5 frequency were poorly captured, only a minor fraction of alloreactive clones could be mapped to unstimulated subsets. A naive or memory phenotype could not be assigned to roughly 80-95% of proliferating CD4+ or CD8+ clones.

Sorted unstimulated T cells and proliferating T cells recovered from mixed lymphocyte reactions were subjected to TCRbeta CDR3 sequencing. Fresh whole blood from nine to ten HLA-typed healthy donors was used as the source from which PBMCs were isolated. Library preparation employed the immunoSEQ multiplex PCR assay. Around 92,000 TCR templates per sample were assayed by the deep sequencing platform. Genomic DNA extracted from sorted T cells was used for TCRbeta CDR3 sequencing. As for how the authors treated the data: Clonal analysis of TCRbeta CDR3 data was done in the R programming language. Alloreactive CD4+ and CD8+ clones were defined by comparing unstimulated samples with post-reaction CFSE-low samples. Regulatory or non-regulatory origin was assigned to alloreactive CD4+ clones by matching of sequences to sorted unstimulated Treg and non-Treg repertoires. TCRdb took over this immuneACCESS table, retaining in-frame rearrangements with V and J assigned. Such tables are incomplete; in checked studies, under half of the missing clones stem from an unresolved V gene, and the remainder is unexplained. V and J calls and clone size are as listed in that table; D and trimming were resolved from the DNA. This sample comprises over 85,000 clones, approximately 90% of them detected only once. 1% to 1.3% of the sample is taken by the ten largest.

The clonotype comes from a human donor in good health. Sequences were obtained from CD4+ T cells sorted from blood.

In nucleotides, the sequence is TGCAGCGTTGTTGGGGGTCGGGCGTGGAGTAATGAAGCTTTCTTT. This sequence encodes CSVVGGRAWSNEAFF. The V gene is TRBV29-1 and the J gene is TRBJ1-1; TRBD1 is a possible D gene, resting on 5 matching bases. The CDR3 starts with the cysteine, ends with the phenylalanine, and has 15 residues. Here the CDR3 DNA is all that survives: 45 bases in frame from base 1. CDR1 and CDR2 are drawn from the germline V gene: SQVTM, ANQGSEA. V is shortened by 4 bases, J by 7 bases, and the region joining them spans 22 bases.